This T cell receptor (beta chain) was captured by sequencing in a study of T cell repertoires in cytomegalovirus infection. About the research overall: Public TCR beta signatures provided an indication of both CMV infection and a matching HLA type. Broader study findings: Summed frequency of shared TCR beta families picked out CMV carriers who also had the relevant HLA. The study found HLA-C-restricted CMV-specific TCR beta clonotypes dominating the ex vivo response.

With regard to this clonotype: Its antigen remains unknown. A read error may be the cause here, since a much bigger clone is one base away. Here the CDR3 omits its conserved ending phenylalanine or tryptophan, so a read error is the likely source.

The germline gives CDR1 MNHEY, CDR2 SVGEGT. The V and J ends lost 4 bases and 4 bases respectively, with 4 bases between them. The CDR3 has 11 amino acids. Each CDR3 protein gets one entry after TCRdb re-called the reads with MiXCR. The sample records under 300,000 distinct CDR3 sequences, 9% to 15% being singletons. The chain employs TRBV6-2 or TRBV6-3 and TRBJ2-5, with no clear D. The TCR comes from a human donor in good health (CMV status not recorded). Some clones in this sample may be carry-over from other donors' samples. The specimen was PBMCs. The CDR3 loop is CASSFSETQYC. CDR3 sequence (DNA): TGTGCCAGCAGTTTTTCAGAGACCCAGTACTGC.